This TCR beta chain was profiled in a study of shared clonotypes between healthy human individuals. Method: immunoSEQ multiplex PCR; TCRdb's copy keeps in-frame clones and lacks some. The sample has some 650,000 clones, approximately 97% seen once; the top ten hold approximately 0.057%. The CDR3 has 17 residues. Per the germline V gene, CDR1 is SGHAT and CDR2 is FQNNGV. J gave up 9 bases and V 5 bases, and 19 bases lay outside the gene matches. Sequencing was carried out using naive CD4+ T cells sorted from blood. The subset is: CD45RA+ positively selected. The genes are TRBV11-2 and TRBJ1-1; 9 nucleotides line up with TRBD1. This TCR came from a woman aged 25 to 45 in good health. Here the CDR3 reads CASSPLQGTGRIRKAFF. The CDR3 DNA is TGTGCCAGCAGCCCGCTTCAAGGGACAGGGAGAATAAGAAAAGCTTTCTTT.